A single T cell receptor beta chain is shown here with its context. Its antigen is unidentified. The CDR3 covers 15 residues. In germline, CDR1 is DFQATT, CDR2 SNEGSKA (reference sequence). Beta-chain TCR cDNA was generated via 5'RACE template switching with UMIs. After re-calling the 5' RACE reads, TCRdb lists one entry per CDR3 protein, DNA absent. The table lists under 600,000 distinct CDR3 sequences. The entry originates in a study of T cells expressing NK-cell markers. Whole-study context: The TCR beta repertoires originated in sorted CD3+CD56+NKG2C+, CD3+CD56+NKG2C- and CD3+CD56-NKG2C+ T cells.

Whole-study results and caveats: A range of roughly 1.0-8% of CD8+ T cells consisted of dominant NKG2C+ clonotypes in a handful of donors. The study did not resolve the HCMV specificity of expanded NKG2C+ T cell clones.

The rearrangement uses TRBV20-1 and TRBJ1-1. Sequenced input: blood T cells: a sorted CD56 or NKG2C T cell subset, CD4+ or CD8+ T cells, or bulk PBMC T cells (not recorded which). The clonotype was recovered from a woman aged 45-59 years in good health. CDR3 residues: CSARDGRRSRTEAFF.